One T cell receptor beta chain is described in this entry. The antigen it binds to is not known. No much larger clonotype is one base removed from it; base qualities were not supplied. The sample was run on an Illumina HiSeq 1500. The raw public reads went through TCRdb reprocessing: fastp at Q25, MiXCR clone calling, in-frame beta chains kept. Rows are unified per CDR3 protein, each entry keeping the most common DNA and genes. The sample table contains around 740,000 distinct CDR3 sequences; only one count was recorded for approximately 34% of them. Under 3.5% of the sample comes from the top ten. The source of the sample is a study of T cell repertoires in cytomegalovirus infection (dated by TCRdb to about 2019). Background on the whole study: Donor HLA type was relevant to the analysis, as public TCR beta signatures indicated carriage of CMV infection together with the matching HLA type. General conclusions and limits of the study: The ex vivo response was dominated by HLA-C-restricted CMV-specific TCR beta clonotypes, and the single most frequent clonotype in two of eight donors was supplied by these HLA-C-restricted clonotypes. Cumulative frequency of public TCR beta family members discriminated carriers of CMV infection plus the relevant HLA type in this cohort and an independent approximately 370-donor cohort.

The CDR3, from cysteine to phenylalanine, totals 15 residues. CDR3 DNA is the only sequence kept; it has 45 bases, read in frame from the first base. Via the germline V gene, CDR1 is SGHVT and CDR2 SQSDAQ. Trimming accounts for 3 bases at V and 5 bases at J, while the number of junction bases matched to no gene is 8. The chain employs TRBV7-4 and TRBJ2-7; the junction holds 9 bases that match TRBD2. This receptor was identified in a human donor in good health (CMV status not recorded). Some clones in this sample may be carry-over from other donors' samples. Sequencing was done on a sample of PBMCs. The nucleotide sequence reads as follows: TGTGCCAGCAGCTTTGTTCCTAGCGGGATCGACGAGCAGTACTTC. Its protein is CASSFVPSGIDEQYF.